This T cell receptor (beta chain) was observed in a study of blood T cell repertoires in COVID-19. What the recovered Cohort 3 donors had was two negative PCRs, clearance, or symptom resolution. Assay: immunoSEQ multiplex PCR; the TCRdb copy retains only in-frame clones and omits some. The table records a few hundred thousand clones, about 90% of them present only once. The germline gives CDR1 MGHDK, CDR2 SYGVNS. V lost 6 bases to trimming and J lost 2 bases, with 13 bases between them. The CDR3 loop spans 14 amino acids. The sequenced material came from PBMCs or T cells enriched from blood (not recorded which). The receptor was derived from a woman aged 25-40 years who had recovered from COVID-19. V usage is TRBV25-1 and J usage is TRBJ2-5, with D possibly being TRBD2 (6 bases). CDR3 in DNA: TGTGCCAGCAGCGCTAAACTAGCTCAAGAGACCCAGTACTTC. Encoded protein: CASSAKLAQETQYF.